One and the same sample provided the 32 T cell receptor beta chains below, sequenced in a study of early T cells in non-severe SARS-CoV-2 infection. TCRdb reprocessed the 5' RACE reads with MiXCR, giving one entry per CDR3 protein. The data hold 100,000 to 150,000 distinct CDR3 sequences, with 14% to 15% observed a single time. Sequences were obtained from whole blood. The receptors stem from an adult who was a healthcare worker with PCR-confirmed SARS-CoV-2 infection or an uninfected control (not recorded which).

This clonotype was counted between two and nine times. This sequence joins TRBV15 and TRBJ2-7; perhaps TRBD1 as D (6 bases). Germline V CDR1 and CDR2: LNHNV, YYDKDF (reference sequence). This CDR3 has 13 residues. Trimming removed 5 bases at V and 6 bases at J, with 14 bases between. In DNA, the CDR3 is TGTGCCACCAGCCCCCGTGGCAGGGGCGAGCAGTACTTC. Its protein product is CATSPRGRGEQYF.

The table lists this clonotype with a few counts. The CDR3 reads CASSFGGKWSPDTQYF. The CDR3 coding sequence is TGTGCCAGCAGCTTTGGGGGGAAATGGAGCCCAGATACGCAGTATTTT. V and J are TRBV11-2 and TRBJ2-3; the D gene is possibly TRBD2 (6 bases). From germline, CDR1 is SGHAT and CDR2 FQNNGV. Trimming pared 3 bases from V and 4 bases from J, leaving 17 bases between. The CDR3 sequence is 16 residues long. The variable domain in full, completed from reference TRBV11-2 and TRBJ2-3, reads EAGVAQSPRYKIIEKRQSVAFWCNPISGHATLYWYQQILGQGPKLLIQFQNNGVVDDSQLPKDRFSAERLKGVDSTLKIQPAKLEDSAVYLCASSFGGKWSPDTQYFGPGTRLTVL.

This chain uses TRBV6-6 with TRBJ1-6; possible D gene TRBD1, 5 bases. Germline CDR1 MNHNY, CDR2 SVGAGI (reference sequence). The CDR3 length is 14 residues. V was trimmed by 0 bases and J by 10 bases, leaving 10 bases between them. CDR3 region: CASSYSPRGSPLHF. For the CDR3, the DNA is TGTGCCAGCAGTTACTCTCCCCGGGGGTCACCCCTCCACTTT.

Only a few counts were recorded for this clonotype. The chain joins TRBV6-2 or TRBV6-3 to TRBJ2-3; no firm D call. Germline CDR1 and CDR2: MNHEY and SVGEGT. CDR3 size: 15 residues. V was trimmed by 2 bases and J by 2 bases, leaving 11 bases between them. CDR3 coding DNA: TGTGCCAGCAGTTACGCGGCGGAGACCACAGATACGCAGTATTTT. Protein: CASSYAAETTDTQYF.

CDR3 coding DNA: TGTGCCAGCAGCTTATATAGAGGGTCTGGCTACGAGCAGTACTTC. It is translated as CASSLYRGSGYEQYF. The J gene is TRBJ2-7, the V gene TRBV11-2; D perhaps matches TRBD2 (5 bases). Per the germline V gene, CDR1 is SGHAT and CDR2 is FQNNGV. The CDR3 is 15 amino acids. Trimming cost V 2 bases and J 3 bases, with 14 bases left between them.

The chain joins TRBV7-8 to TRBJ2-7, with D possibly TRBD1 on 6 matching bases. The V gene lost 1 base and the J gene lost 6 bases, with 10 bases spanning the gap. The CDR3 covers 13 residues. The germline V gene has CDR1 SGHVS and CDR2 FQNEAQ. The DNA for the CDR3 is TGTGCCAGCAGCTTAGGACAGGCGGGCGAGCAGTACTTC. Translation: CASSLGQAGEQYF. Complete variable domain (other parts from reference TRBV7-8 and TRBJ2-7): GAGVSQSPRYKVAKRGQDVALRCDPISGHVSLFWYQQALGQGPEFLTYFQNEAQLDKSGLPSDRFFAERPEGSVSTLKIQRTQQEDSAVYLCASSLGQAGEQYFGPGTRLTVT.

At least ten counts were recorded for this clonotype. CDR3 region: CASSQEILQGYNEQFF. In DNA form, the CDR3 reads TGTGCCAGCAGCCAAGAGATCCTCCAGGGGTACAATGAGCAGTTCTTC. The V gene is TRBV3-1, the J gene TRBJ2-1; D is possibly TRBD1 (6 bases). CDR1 and CDR2 from the germline V gene are LGHDT and YNNKEL (reference sequence). V was clipped by 0 bases and J by 4 bases, with 13 bases between them. This CDR3 region has 16 residues.

The table lists this clonotype with a few counts. This chain connects TRBV7-9 to TRBJ2-3; unclear D gene. The CDR3 length is 16 residues. CDR1 is SEHNR, CDR2 FQNEAQ, per germline (reference sequence). Deletions cut 5 bases from V and 2 bases from J, with 17 bases between. CDR3 sequence (DNA): TGTGCCAGCAGCCCCGACTCCACAGTCCCCACAGATACGCAGTATTTT. Its protein product is CASSPDSTVPTDTQYF. The variable domain in full, with the rest retrieved from reference TRBV7-9 and TRBJ2-3, is DTGVSQNPRHKITKRGQNVTFRCDPISEHNRLYWYRQTLGQGPEFLTYFQNEAQLEKSRLLSDRFSAERPKGSFSTLEIQRTEQGDSAMYLCASSPDSTVPTDTQYFGPGTRLTVL.

This clonotype was observed at least ten times. The chain employs TRBV3-1 and TRBJ1-1; no reliable D call. This CDR3 contains 12 residues. Trimming left V 0 bases short and J 7 bases short, with 6 bases between. Germline lookup yields CDR1 LGHDT and CDR2 YNNKEL (reference sequence). CDR3 nucleotide sequence: TGTGCCAGCAGCCAAGAGTGGAGTGAAGCTTTCTTT. Protein product: CASSQEWSEAFF.

The J gene is TRBJ2-2, the V gene TRBV12-3 or TRBV12-4; 12 bases fit TRBD2. The CDR3 has 14 amino acids. V shed 5 bases and J 5 bases; nucleotides not matched to a gene: 0. In nucleotides, the CDR3 is TGTGCCAGCAGTGGACTAGCGGGGACCGGGGAGCTGTTTTTT. This translates into CASSGLAGTGELFF.

This sequence joins TRBV3-1 and TRBJ2-5; no clear D gene. The CDR3 has 13 amino acids. The germline V gene encodes CDR1 LGHDT and CDR2 YNNKEL (reference sequence). V shed 1 base and J shed 4 bases, with 7 bases lying between them. CDR3 residues: CASSQGRAETQYF. The CDR3 bases are TGTGCCAGCAGCCAAGGTCGGGCAGAGACCCAGTACTTC.

This clonotype appeared a few times. The chain joins TRBV14 to TRBJ2-1; D is tentatively TRBD1 or TRBD2 (6 bases each). The CDR3 spans 15 residues. With 3 bases removed from V and 9 bases from J, the gap between germline ends came to 18 bases. Germline assignment: CDR1 SGHDN and CDR2 FVKESK. The DNA for the CDR3 is TGTGCCAGCAGCCACCTCCCCGGGGGCTTGGGTGAGCAGTTCTTC. It is translated as CASSHLPGGLGEQFF.

This rearrangement joins TRBV2 to TRBJ2-7; D is unclear. CDR1 and CDR2 (germline): SNHLY, FYNNEI. The CDR3 is made up of 14 amino acids. Deletions cut 2 bases from V and 2 bases from J, with 10 bases between. CDR3 nucleotides: TGTGCCAGCAGTGAAAGTCCTAGGGCCTACGAGCAGTACTTC. This translates into CASSESPRAYEQYF.

V usage is TRBV3-1 and J usage is TRBJ2-7; D not resolved. The CDR3 length is 13 residues. The V end lost 3 bases, the J end lost 7 bases, and 13 bases lay between the germline ends. Per germline, CDR1 LGHDT and CDR2 YNNKEL (reference sequence). This CDR3 reads CASSHLPEREQYF. In DNA form, the CDR3 reads TGTGCCAGCAGCCACCTACCGGAGAGGGAGCAGTACTTC.

This clonotype was seen only a few times. V and J are TRBV7-2 and TRBJ1-4; D gene ambiguous. Germline V lookup: CDR1 SGHTA, CDR2 FQGNSA. The length of the CDR3 is 14 residues. Trimming took off 5 bases at V and 5 bases at J, with 12 bases between the two ends. CDR3 nucleotide sequence: TGTGCCAGCAGCCCAAGGAGGAACAATGAAAAACTGTTTTTT. Residues: CASSPRRNNEKLFF.

The sample holds many counts of this clonotype. The chain couples TRBV7-9 to TRBJ1-3; D not resolved. Germline lookup yields CDR1 SEHNR and CDR2 FQNEAQ (reference sequence). This CDR3 comprises 13 residues. Trimming took 6 bases from V and 7 from J, leaving 13 bases between them. The CDR3 is CASRSSPANTIYF. The CDR3 coding sequence is TGTGCCAGCAGATCGTCCCCCGCCAACACCATATATTTT.

The J gene is TRBJ1-1, the V gene TRBV7-9; no clear D. Germline CDR1 and CDR2: SEHNR and FQNEAQ (reference sequence). The CDR3 extends over 11 amino acids. Deletions cut 6 bases from V and 2 bases from J, with 4 bases between. CDR3 DNA sequence: TGTGCCAGCAGGACTAACACTGAAGCTTTCTTT. Its translation is CASRTNTEAFF.

This clonotype has more than one count but fewer than ten. The V and J genes are TRBV6-6 and TRBJ2-1; possible D gene TRBD1, 5 bases. Looked up from germline, CDR1 is MNHNY and CDR2 is SVGAGI (reference sequence). The CDR3 is 13 amino acids. The V end lost 6 bases, the J end lost 1 base, and 7 bases lay between the germline ends. The CDR3: CASSRTSYNEQFF. For the CDR3, the DNA is TGTGCCAGCAGCCGGACATCCTACAATGAGCAGTTCTTC.

The chain is built from TRBV7-2 and TRBJ2-1; 8 nucleotides agree with TRBD2. The CDR3 has 14 amino acids. J lost 12 bases, V lost 7 bases, and 14 bases had no gene match. Germline CDR1 SGHTA, CDR2 FQGNSA. The CDR3 DNA is TGTGCCAGCACCGAGGGACTAGTTCGGATTGGGCAGTTCTTC. It encodes CASTEGLVRIGQFF.

The rearrangement uses TRBV18 and TRBJ1-1; no reliable D call. V shed 0 bases and J shed 4 bases, with 15 bases lying between them. Germline loops: CDR1 KGHSH, CDR2 LQKENI. The CDR3 covers 16 residues. CDR3 in amino acids: CASSPPNTLSGTEAFF. CDR3 coding DNA: TGTGCCAGCTCACCACCGAACACCCTGAGTGGCACTGAAGCTTTCTTT. Based on the CDR3 plus reference TRBV18 and TRBJ1-1, the full variable domain is NAGVMQNPRHLVRRRGQEARLRCSPMKGHSHVYWYRQLPEEGLKFMVYLQKENIIDESGMPKERFSAEFPKEGPSILRIQQVVRGDSAAYFCASSPPNTLSGTEAFFGQGTRLTVV.

This sequence joins TRBV7-9 and TRBJ2-1, with TRBD1 matching 10 bases. This CDR3 spans 16 amino acids. Germline V lookup: CDR1 SEHNR, CDR2 FQNEAQ (reference sequence). J gave up 9 bases and V 5 bases, and 13 bases lay outside the gene matches. The CDR3, as DNA: TGTGCCAGCAGCCCTATGACAGGGGGCGCGTTAGTTGAGCAGTTCTTC. It translates to CASSPMTGGALVEQFF.

The chain couples TRBV12-3 or TRBV12-4 to TRBJ2-7; either TRBD1 or TRBD2 may fit D (5 bases each). The CDR3 runs to 14 residues. The ends were cut back, 6 bases at V and 4 bases at J, with 16 bases in the middle. This CDR3 reads CASSPRGDGYEQYF. CDR3 in DNA: TGTGCCAGCAGCCCCAGAGGGGATGGGTACGAGCAGTACTTC.

V usage is TRBV20-1 and J usage is TRBJ2-1; D is possibly TRBD2 (5 bases). Looked up from germline, CDR1 is DFQATT and CDR2 is SNEGSKA (reference sequence). The V end lost 3 bases, the J end lost 10 bases, and 16 bases lay between the germline ends. The CDR3 loop spans 13 amino acids. The CDR3 DNA is TGCAGTGCTAGCCCTCCCGGACTCGAAGAGCAGTTCTTC. Amino acids: CSASPPGLEEQFF.

This clonotype was recorded once. CDR3 nucleotide sequence: TGTGCCAGCAGCGTAGATGCGGGGATGGGCACAGATACGCAGTATTTT. It translates to CASSVDAGMGTDTQYF. This chain connects TRBV9 to TRBJ2-3; D might be TRBD2 (6 bases). CDR3 length equals 16 residues. Per the germline V gene, CDR1 is SGDLS and CDR2 is YYNGEE. V was cut by 0 bases and J by 1 base, with 12 bases left in between. The full variable domain, completed using reference TRBV9 and TRBJ2-3, is DSGVTQTPKHLITATGQRVTLRCSPRSGDLSVYWYQQSLDQGLQFLIQYYNGEERAKGNILERFSAQQFPDLHSELNLSSLELGDSALYFCASSVDAGMGTDTQYFGPGTRLTVL.

This clonotype was observed a handful of times. The CDR3 loop reads CSVERTREGEQYF. The CDR3 region has the DNA TGCAGCGTTGAGAGGACCCGAGAGGGCGAGCAGTACTTC. V is TRBV29-1 and J is TRBJ2-7; D possibly corresponds to TRBD2 (5 bases). The CDR3 is made up of 13 amino acids. Trimming took off 3 bases at V and 6 bases at J, with 15 bases between the two ends. Per germline, CDR1 SQVTM and CDR2 ANQGSEA.

This clonotype turned up a few times. DNA of the CDR3: TGCGCCAGCAGCTACCCGGGACAGGCAACCTACGAGCAGTACTTC. Its translation is CASSYPGQATYEQYF. The chain is built from TRBV4-1 and TRBJ2-7; 8 nucleotides match TRBD1. Per the germline V gene, CDR1 is MGHRA and CDR2 is YSYEKL. V lost 5 bases, J lost 2 bases, and 8 bases stayed unmatched. CDR3 size: 15 residues.

This chain connects TRBV5-4 to TRBJ2-3; D unresolved. V gave up 5 bases and J gave up 0 bases, with 7 bases separating them. CDR3 length: 13 residues. CDR1 and CDR2 (germline): SGHNT, YYREEE (reference sequence). The CDR3 spells CASRAQSTDTQYF. The DNA for the CDR3 is TGTGCCAGCAGAGCGCAAAGCACAGATACGCAGTATTTT.

The V and J genes are TRBV20-1 and TRBJ2-3; 9 nucleotides agree with TRBD1. Per the germline V gene, CDR1 is DFQATT and CDR2 is SNEGSKA (reference sequence). The CDR3 has 15 residues. The J segment lost 0 bases and the V segment lost 3 bases, leaving 4 bases of the junction unmatched. CDR3 sequence reads: CSARDRGLSTDTQYF. CDR3 nucleotide sequence: TGCAGTGCTAGGGACAGGGGACTTAGCACAGATACGCAGTATTTT.

This clonotype was picked up a small number of times. The rearrangement links TRBV10-3 to TRBJ2-1, with 10 bases that match TRBD2. Germline V lookup: CDR1 ENHRY, CDR2 SYGVKD. Trimming at V came to 1 base and at J to 6 bases, leaving 6 bases not matched to a gene. The CDR3 totals 16 residues. This chain's CDR3 is CAISELSGGASNEQFF. The CDR3 DNA reads TGTGCCATCAGTGAGTTAAGCGGGGGGGCCTCCAATGAGCAGTTCTTC.

This clonotype has only a few counts. V and J are TRBV5-1 and TRBJ2-5; D is unresolved. Germline loops: CDR1 SGHRS, CDR2 YFSETQ. The CDR3 covers 15 residues. The V end lost 0 bases, the J end lost 1 base, and 10 bases lay between the germline ends. CDR3 protein: CASSLAGQFQETQYF. The CDR3 DNA is TGCGCCAGCAGCTTGGCAGGCCAGTTCCAAGAGACCCAGTACTTC.

In its sample, this clonotype was seen a few times. The V gene is TRBV4-2, the J gene TRBJ1-2; D perhaps matches TRBD1 (5 bases). Germline V gives CDR1 LGHNA, CDR2 YNFKEQ. The CDR3 sequence is 13 residues long. Deletions cut 9 bases from V and 1 base from J, with 12 bases between. The CDR3 DNA reads as TGTGCCAGTAGAACGGGGGATAACTATGGCTACACCTTC. The encoded protein is CASRTGDNYGYTF.

V usage is TRBV21-1 and J usage is TRBJ2-5; no check of the table's D call, TRBD1, against the DNA was made. TRBV21-1 is a known pseudogene. CDR3 length equals 18 residues. CDR3: CASSKVDRGATGEETQYF. CDR3 DNA sequence: TGTGCCAGCAGCAAAGTGGATCGGGGGGCAACAGGGGAAGAGACCCAGTACTTC.